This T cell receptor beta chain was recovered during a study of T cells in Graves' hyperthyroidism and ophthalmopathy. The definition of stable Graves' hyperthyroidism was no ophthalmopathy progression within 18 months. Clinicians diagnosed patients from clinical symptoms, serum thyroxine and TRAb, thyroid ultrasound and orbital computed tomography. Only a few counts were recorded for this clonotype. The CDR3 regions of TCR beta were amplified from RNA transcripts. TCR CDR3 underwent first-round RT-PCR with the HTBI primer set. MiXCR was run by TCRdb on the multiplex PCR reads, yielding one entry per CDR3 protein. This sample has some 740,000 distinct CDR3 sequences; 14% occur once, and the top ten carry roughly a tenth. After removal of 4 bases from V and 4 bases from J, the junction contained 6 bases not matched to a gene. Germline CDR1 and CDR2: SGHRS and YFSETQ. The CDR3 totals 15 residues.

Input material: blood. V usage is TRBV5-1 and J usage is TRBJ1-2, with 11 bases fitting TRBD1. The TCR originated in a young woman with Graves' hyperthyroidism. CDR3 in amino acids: CASSLGQGAVYGYTF. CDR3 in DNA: TGCGCCAGCAGCCTAGGACAGGGGGCTGTCTATGGCTACACCTTC.